The present T cell receptor beta chain was sequenced within a study of tumor and adjacent non-tumor tissue in lung cancer (dated by TCRdb to between 2017 and 2018). Concerning the study at large: Of the cohort, 11 to 12 patients had adenocarcinoma, 2 had squamous cell carcinoma and 1 had small cell lung cancer. For each patient, one tumor sample and one normal lung sample were taken, giving some 33 paired specimens that underwent TCRbeta CDR3 sequencing. Using bulk TCRbeta repertoires from approximately 15 lung cancer patients, the study set lung tumor tissue side by side with matched distant non-tumor lung tissue. Sequencing generated a total of about 130,000,000 productive TCRbeta reads, averaging roughly 4.4 million reads per sample. The 15 enrolled patients, of whom 10 were men and 5 were women, were aged about 30 to 80 years and were diagnosed with TNM stage I to III disease.

In its sample, this clonotype was seen many times. Its antigen target is currently unknown. Per-nucleotide qualities are absent, and no much larger clonotype sits a single base away. The paper's findings and limits, for the study overall: Tumor tissue showed significantly greater TCR diversity (inverse Simpson) than normal lung tissue (roughly 430 vs 170, P = 0.0075, Mann-Whitney U test). The top 100 clones made up a significantly larger cumulative share of the repertoire in normal lung than in tumor tissue. Neither the sequencing platform nor unique molecular identifiers are named or mentioned anywhere in the methods. Because peripheral blood was not sequenced, blood TCRbeta repertoires in the lung cancer patients of the study were not examined. Only about 14 patients were in the cohort, and the authors stated that larger samples and more detailed clinical data are needed. TCR diversity was significantly higher in younger patients, and greater tumor TCR diversity was associated with shorter overall survival and shorter disease-free survival.

Bulk unsorted tissue served as the source for RNA extraction, and RNA quality was assessed using a NanoDrop ND-1000 and an Agilent 2100. For the normal lung samples, distant non-tumor tissue was collected more than 3 cm away from the tumor edge. Donors were newly diagnosed lung cancer patients admitted for thoracic surgery in China between August and November 2014, without prior chemotherapy. The study excluded patients who had received radiotherapy or chemotherapy before or who had another cancer at the same time. Surgical tissue pieces of about 1-2 cm3 were preserved in RNAlater solution and stored at -80 °C until use. The method was multiplex PCR. Sequencing was carried out with an Illumina HiSeq 2500. TCRbeta libraries were constructed through three rounds of nested PCR with primers (Table S4) according to protocols modified from ARM-PCR. Before sequencing, PCR products of 200-500 bp were cut from the gel and purified using the QIAquick gel extraction kit. Per the original workflow: Reads were cleaned using Trimmomatic, were merged into complete CDR3 sequences using FLASH, and were assigned to V(D)J germline segments using MiTCR. Clonal diversity was calculated as the inverse Simpson's index using VDJtools. A read counted as productive if the sequence was in-frame and lacked a premature stop codon. The public sequencing data were trimmed at Q25 with fastp and processed into clonotypes with MiXCR by TCRdb, which kept only in-frame beta chains. Rows merge per CDR3 protein into single entries with the most common DNA and genes. V and J calls and clone size were set by TCRdb, not the authors. Counted in this sample were 110,000 or so distinct CDR3 sequences; 60% to 70% of them appeared once. The ten largest clones take up around 19% of the sample.

The CDR3, from cysteine to phenylalanine, totals 15 residues. Here the CDR3 DNA is all that survives: 45 bases in frame from base 1. CDR1 and CDR2 (MGHRA, YSYEKL) derive from the germline V gene. V and J lose 4 bases and 1 base, and a span of 13 bases separates them. Sequences were obtained from distant non-tumor lung tissue. Recombination connected TRBV4-1 to TRBJ1-1; the D gene cannot be named for sure. This TCR was sampled from a man between 60 and 70 years old with non-small cell lung cancer. Here the CDR3 is given as CASSPRAGANTEAFF. DNA sequence: TGCGCCAGCAGCCCCCGGGCAGGTGCGAACACTGAAGCTTTCTTT.